One sample yielded the 10 T cell receptor beta chains listed below, sequenced in a study of response to subunit inactivated influenza vaccine. Via MiXCR, TCRdb re-called the RT-PCR reads, giving one row per CDR3 protein. Of just under 550,000 distinct CDR3 sequences listed, 20% to 25% are singletons. These same records also appear under a second study, on T cells expressing NK-cell markers. From that report: Synthesis of TCR beta cDNA relied on 5'RACE template switching carrying UMIs.

The sample here was CD4+ T cells sorted from PBMCs, taken 11 to 12 days after vaccination. The receptors derive from a man aged 50 to 59 who received an inactivated influenza vaccine.

The chain uses TRBV19 and TRBJ1-5; 7 positions agree with TRBD1. Losses at the gene ends were 5 bases for V and 8 bases for J; bases not matched to a gene: 15. The CDR3 covers 16 residues. CDR1 and CDR2 from the germline V gene are LNHDA and SQIVND (reference sequence). CDR3 nucleotides: TGTGCCAGTAGTCCCACACAGGGGCTGGGAATGGAGCCCCAGCATTTT. Translated, it gives CASSPTQGLGMEPQHF.

This chain joins TRBV18 and TRBJ2-7; TRBD1 might be the D (6 bases). This CDR3 spans 16 amino acids. Germline V gene lookup returns CDR1 KGHSH and CDR2 LQKENI. Trimming removed 4 bases at V and 0 bases at J, with 16 bases between. The CDR3 reads CASSLNTLDSSYEQYF. Written as DNA, the CDR3 is TGTGCCAGCTCACTAAACACTTTGGACAGCTCCTACGAGCAGTACTTC.

This clonotype was seen more than once but under ten times. This CDR3 is CSASTGTNTEAFF. In nucleotides, the CDR3 is TGCAGTGCTAGTACAGGGACGAACACTGAAGCTTTCTTT. The chain recombines TRBV20-1 with TRBJ1-1; D possibly corresponds to TRBD1 (6 bases). The V gene lost 3 bases and the J gene lost 1 base, with 9 bases spanning the gap. Germline-derived CDR1 and CDR2 are DFQATT and SNEGSKA (reference sequence). This CDR3 comprises 13 residues.

The rearrangement links TRBV20-1 to TRBJ2-7; 11 bases map to TRBD2. J was trimmed by 5 bases and V by 3 bases; bases with no gene match: 6. Germline V gene lookup returns CDR1 DFQATT and CDR2 SNEGSKA (reference sequence). The CDR3 length is 14 residues. The CDR3 coding sequence is TGCAGTGCTAGGAGGACTAGCGGGTGGGACGAGCAGTACTTC. Protein: CSARRTSGWDEQYF.

This clonotype was seen many times. The chain employs TRBV29-1 and TRBJ1-1, with 8 bases aligning to TRBD1. CDR1 and CDR2 (germline): SQVTM, ANQGSEA. Unmatched junction bases numbered 5, after V lost 7 bases and J lost 1 base. There are 13 residues in the CDR3. DNA of the CDR3: TGCAGCGCCCGGACAGGGAGGAACACTGAAGCTTTCTTT. Encoded protein: CSARTGRNTEAFF.

Only a few counts were recorded for this clonotype. This sequence joins TRBV29-1 and TRBJ2-3; 9 bases are a match to TRBD2. The V gene end was trimmed by 5 bases and the J gene end by 3 bases; junction bases not matched to a gene: 15. This CDR3 is 17 amino acids long. Germline values: CDR1 SQVTM, CDR2 ANQGSEA. The CDR3 DNA sequence: TGCAGCGTTTTGGGGGGATTTAGCGGGAGTGGGACAGATACGCAGTATTTT. Residues: CSVLGGFSGSGTDTQYF.

This clonotype showed up just a few times. The gene calls are TRBV29-1 and TRBJ2-1; tentatively, D is TRBD1 or TRBD2 (5 bases each). Trimming took off 3 bases at V and 5 bases at J, with 8 bases between the two ends. Germline CDR1 is SQVTM and CDR2 is ANQGSEA. The CDR3 consists of 12 residues. The CDR3 nucleotides are TGCAGCGTTGATTCGGGGCACAATGAGCAGTTCTTC. It specifies CSVDSGHNEQFF.

This chain uses TRBV7-9 with TRBJ2-5, with 10 nucleotides matching TRBD2. The CDR3 is 16 residues long. J gave up 1 base and V 3 bases, and 5 bases lay outside the gene matches. Per germline, CDR1 SEHNR and CDR2 FQNEAQ (reference sequence). The DNA for the CDR3 is TGTGCCAGCAGCTTCCCACTAGCGGGGTTCCAAGAGACCCAGTACTTC. Translation: CASSFPLAGFQETQYF.

This clonotype was observed a handful of times. The chain carries TRBV7-9 and TRBJ1-1, with 10 nucleotides matching TRBD1. This CDR3 has 16 amino acids. Germline CDR1 reads SEHNR; CDR2 reads FQNEAQ (reference sequence). After removal of 1 base from V and 11 bases from J, the junction contained 13 bases not matched to a gene. The CDR3 loop reads CASSLGSTGGARSAFF. The CDR3 region has the DNA TGTGCCAGCAGCTTAGGTTCGACAGGGGGCGCAAGGTCGGCTTTCTTT.

The V and J genes are TRBV7-2 and TRBJ2-7; D assignment may be TRBD1 or TRBD2 (5 bases each). The CDR3 is 13 amino acids. V was trimmed by 0 bases and J by 6 bases, leaving 9 bases between them. Germline values: CDR1 SGHTA, CDR2 FQGNSA. DNA of the CDR3: TGTGCCAGCAGCTTAGCCACGGGGACCGAGCAGTACTTC. Amino acids: CASSLATGTEQYF.